The rows below give T cell receptor beta chains drawn from one sample of a study of blood T cell repertoires in COVID-19. Generated by immunoSEQ multiplex PCR, the TCRdb table keeps only in-frame clones and is missing some. The data hold 170,000 or so clones, with just under 90% observed a single time. Sequencing used peripheral blood. The receptors derive from a woman aged 18-35 years who had recovered from COVID-19. Each CDR3 is given with its conserved first and last residue. D genes are given only for firm matches. For some rows the clone size is stated as once, few or many, or as a class when expanded; others skip it.

>TRBD1|TRBJ1-5|NA|TRBV29-1
CSVQGAGQPQHF
TGCAGCGTTCAGGGGGCTGGTCAGCCCCAGCATTTT
>NA|TRBJ2-2|NA|TRBV27
CASSSGTGELFF
TGTGCCAGCAGTTCGGGGACCGGGGAGCTGTTTTTT
>TRBD1|TRBJ1-1|NA|TRBV11-2
CASSPTGLGNTEAFF
TGTGCCAGCAGCCCGACAGGGTTGGGGAACACTGAAGCTTTCTTT
>TRBD2|TRBJ2-3|NA|TRBV5-1
CASSLYPSGVTDTQYF
TGCGCCAGCAGCTTGTATCCTAGCGGGGTCACAGATACGCAGTATTTT
>NA|TRBJ1-2|NA|TRBV6-2/TRBV6-3
CASSLDNKVPGYTF
TGTGCCAGCAGTTTAGACAATAAAGTTCCTGGCTACACCTTC
>NA|TRBJ2-5|NA|TRBV25-1
CASAEGLQETQYF
TGTGCCAGTGCCGAGGGCCTTCAAGAGACCCAGTACTTC
>NA|TRBJ2-2|NA|TRBV29-1
CSARKKSEHTGELFF
TGCAGCGCCCGAAAAAAGAGTGAGCACACCGGGGAGCTGTTTTTT
>NA|TRBJ1-1|NA|TRBV6-2/TRBV6-3
CASSTGLTEAFF
TGTGCCAGCAGTACAGGGTTAACTGAAGCTTTCTTT
>NA|TRBJ1-1|NA|TRBV7-9
CASSSGGFRGTEAFF
TGTGCCAGCAGCTCCGGCGGGTTCAGGGGTACTGAAGCTTTCTTT
>TRBD1|TRBJ1-5|NA|TRBV7-9
CASSLKGQGDQPQHF
TGTGCCAGCAGCTTAAAAGGACAGGGGGATCAGCCCCAGCATTTT
>TRBD1|TRBJ2-1|NA|TRBV4-3
CASSQTGGEQFF
TGCGCCAGCAGCCAGACAGGGGGTGAGCAGTTCTTC
>TRBD1|TRBJ1-4|NA|TRBV27
CASSSPGQGYEKLFF
TGTGCCAGCAGTTCCCCGGGACAGGGCTATGAAAAACTGTTTTTT
>NA|TRBJ1-2|NA|TRBV4-3
CASSQDDRRSFYGYTF
TGCGCCAGCAGCCAAGATGACCGGAGATCTTTCTATGGCTACACCTTC
>NA|TRBJ1-1|NA|TRBV10-3
CAISDTGMNTEAFF
TGTGCCATCAGCGACACAGGGATGAACACTGAAGCTTTCTTT
>NA|TRBJ2-3|few|TRBV3-1/TRBV3-2
CASSQDPGRRDTQYF
TGTGCCAGCAGCCAAGACCCTGGACGGAGGGATACGCAGTATTTT
>NA|TRBJ2-1|once|TRBV5-6
CASSFGRAGAEQFF
TGTGCCAGCAGCTTCGGGCGGGCGGGGGCTGAGCAGTTCTTC
>TRBD1|TRBJ1-2|NA|TRBV7-2
CASSLASQGAQGYTF
TGTGCCAGCAGCTTAGCGTCACAGGGGGCGCAGGGCTACACCTTC
>TRBD2|TRBJ2-5|NA|TRBV4-3
CASSPVWGGYQETQYF
TGCGCCAGCAGCCCTGTTTGGGGGGGGTACCAAGAGACCCAGTACTTC
>TRBD1|TRBJ2-1|NA|TRBV5-1
CASSLTGQGVEQFF
TGCGCCAGCAGCTTGACTGGACAGGGGGTTGAGCAGTTCTTC
>TRBD2|TRBJ2-3|NA|TRBV6-2/TRBV6-3
CASSYSGLAADTQYF
TGTGCCAGCAGTTACTCTGGACTAGCGGCAGATACGCAGTATTTT
>NA|TRBJ1-1|NA|TRBV27
CASSSRRPRGNTEAFF
TGTGCCAGCAGTTCCCGCCGGCCCCGGGGGAACACTGAAGCTTTCTTT
>NA|TRBJ2-6|once|TRBV5-1
CASSSRRSSGANVLTF
TGCGCCAGCAGCTCCCGGCGGAGCTCTGGGGCCAACGTCCTGACTTTC
>NA|TRBJ2-5|NA|TRBV14
CASSQEPGAVLETQYF
TGTGCCAGCAGCCAAGAACCGGGAGCGGTTTTGGAGACCCAGTACTTC
>TRBD2|TRBJ2-2|few|TRBV18
CASSPGLAGNTGELFF
TGTGCCAGCTCACCAGGACTAGCGGGAAACACCGGGGAGCTGTTTTTT
>TRBD1|TRBJ1-1|NA|TRBV4-2
CASSQGTVNTEAFF
TGTGCCAGCAGCCAGGGGACAGTGAACACTGAAGCTTTCTTT
>TRBD1|TRBJ1-6|NA|TRBV7-8
CASSLPDRSDSPLHF
TGTGCCAGCAGCTTACCGGACAGGAGCGATTCACCCCTCCACTTT
>NA|TRBJ1-4|NA|TRBV5-4
CASRPGVATNEKLFF
TGTGCCAGCAGACCGGGGGTTGCCACTAATGAAAAACTGTTTTTT
>NA|TRBJ1-1|NA|TRBV27
CASSPNCTEAFF
TGTGCCAGCAGTCCAAACTGCACTGAAGCTTTCTTT
>TRBD1|TRBJ2-6|NA|TRBV15
CATTGGFLSGANVLTF
TGTGCCACTACAGGGGGCTTTCTCTCTGGGGCCAACGTCCTGACTTTC
>TRBD1|TRBJ2-1|NA|TRBV10-3
CAINRGSLYEQFF
TGTGCCATCAACAGGGGGTCATTGTATGAGCAGTTCTTC
>TRBD1|TRBJ1-6|NA|TRBV6-6
CASSKTGQGSSPLHF
TGTGCCAGCAGTAAGACAGGACAGGGATCTTCACCCCTCCACTTT
>TRBD1|TRBJ2-3|NA|TRBV12-5
CASGLRDSRPDTQYF
TGTGCTAGTGGTTTGCGGGACAGTCGGCCAGATACGCAGTATTTT